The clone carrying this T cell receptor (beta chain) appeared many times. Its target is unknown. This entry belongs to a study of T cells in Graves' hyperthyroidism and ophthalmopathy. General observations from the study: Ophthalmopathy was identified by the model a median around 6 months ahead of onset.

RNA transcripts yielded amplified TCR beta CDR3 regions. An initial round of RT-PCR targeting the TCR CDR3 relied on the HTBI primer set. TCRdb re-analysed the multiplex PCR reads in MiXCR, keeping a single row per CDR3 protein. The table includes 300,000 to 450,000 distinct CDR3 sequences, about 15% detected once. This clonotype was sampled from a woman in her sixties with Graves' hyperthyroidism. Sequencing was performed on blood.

This chain's CDR3 is CASSVLGYEQYF. The CDR3 DNA reads as TGTGCCAGCAGCGTGTTGGGCTACGAGCAGTACTTC. This chain links TRBV2 with TRBJ2-7; D not certain. Germline V gives CDR1 SNHLY, CDR2 FYNNEI. The CDR3 extends over 12 amino acids. Trimming removed 6 bases from V and 3 bases from J, with 9 bases in between. Full variable domain (outside the CDR3, taken from reference TRBV2 and TRBJ2-7): EPEVTQTPSHQVTQMGQEVILRCVPISNHLYFYWYRQILGQKVEFLVSFYNNEISEKSEIFDDQFSVERPDGSNFTLKIRSTKLEDSAMYFCASSVLGYEQYFGPGTRLTVT.